This passage covers 16 T cell receptor beta chains from one sample sequenced in a study of shared clonotypes between healthy human individuals. Terminally differentiated effector memory CD45RA+ cells were excluded by CCR7 positive selection of CD45RO-negative cells. Generated by immunoSEQ multiplex PCR, the TCRdb table keeps only in-frame clones and is missing some. The repertoire holds 1.5 million to 2.5 million clones, with about 95% as singletons. The sequencing sample was made of naive CD8+ T cells sorted from blood. These receptors all come from a man between 18 and 29 years old in good health.

This chain links TRBV27 with TRBJ2-6, with unresolved D. Trimming cost V 1 base and J 0 bases, with 7 bases left between them. The CDR3 contains 16 residues. The germline CDR1 and CDR2 sequences are MNHEY and SMNVEV (reference sequence). The CDR3 protein is CASSLLWPSGANVLTF. CDR3 nucleotide sequence: TGTGCCAGCAGTTTATTGTGGCCCTCTGGGGCCAACGTCCTGACTTTC.

The chain joins TRBV6-1 to TRBJ1-6; unclear D gene. Looked up from germline, CDR1 is MNHNS and CDR2 is SASEGT. CDR3 length equals 17 residues. Deletions cut 3 bases from V and 1 base from J, with 13 bases between. CDR3 residues: CASSDPGRGSYNSPLHF. CDR3 bases: TGTGCCAGCAGTGACCCCGGCCGGGGTTCCTATAATTCACCCCTCCACTTT.

A note on this clone: The sample has other DNA sequences that encode this CDR3 too. This chain connects TRBV5-6 to TRBJ2-7; 12 bases fit TRBD2. Germline values: CDR1 SGHDT, CDR2 YYEEEE. V trimming: 5 bases; J trimming: 2 bases; junction bases outside the gene matches: 2. The CDR3 is 14 residues long. CDR3 sequence: CASSWTSGAYEQYF. As DNA, the CDR3 is TGTGCCAGCAGTTGGACTAGCGGGGCCTACGAGCAGTACTTC.

This sequence joins TRBV10-3 and TRBJ2-3; D may be TRBD2 (5 bases). Germline loops: CDR1 ENHRY, CDR2 SYGVKD. This CDR3 comprises 14 residues. Trimming pared 3 bases from V and 2 bases from J, leaving 9 bases between. The CDR3: CAISDQRNTDTQYF. The CDR3 DNA is TGTGCCATCAGTGACCAGCGGAACACAGATACGCAGTATTTT.

The chain combines TRBV13 with TRBJ2-7; D assignment may be TRBD1 or TRBD2 (5 bases each). Germline CDR1 PRHDT, CDR2 FYEKMQ (reference sequence). The CDR3 contains 18 residues. V lost 2 bases and J lost 6, with 26 bases in between. The CDR3 nucleotides read TGTGCCAGCAGCTTATTCGAAGAGAGGACTTCAGGGAATTCCGAGCAGTACTTC. Protein sequence: CASSLFEERTSGNSEQYF.

This chain joins TRBV29-1 and TRBJ1-2; D ambiguous. The V gene lost 1 base and the J gene lost 5 bases, with 11 bases spanning the gap. The CDR3 extends over 13 amino acids. Germline CDR1 and CDR2: SQVTM and ANQGSEA. CDR3 loop: CSVEGGSAYGYTF. In nucleotides, the CDR3 is TGCAGCGTTGAAGGCGGCAGTGCGTATGGCTACACCTTC.

V gene TRBV28 combines with J gene TRBJ2-2; D is undetermined. V lost 4 bases to trimming and J lost 4 bases, with 7 bases between them. Germline loops: CDR1 MDHEN, CDR2 SYDVKM. The CDR3 has 13 residues. The CDR3 here is CASSSHSTGELFF. DNA for the CDR3: TGTGCCAGCAGTTCACACAGCACCGGGGAGCTGTTTTTT.

The chain has TRBV9 and TRBJ1-1, with a tentative D call TRBD1 (6 bases). The CDR3 runs 13 residues. The V end was cut by 4 bases, the J end by 8 bases, with 15 bases between. The germline V gene encodes CDR1 SGDLS and CDR2 YYNGEE. CDR3 in amino acids: CASSLMIGTEAFF. The CDR3 DNA reads as TGTGCCAGCAGCTTAATGATTGGGACAGAAGCTTTCTTT.

This chain links TRBV4-3 with TRBJ2-2, with 8 bases identical to TRBD1. The CDR3 is made up of 15 amino acids. V gave up 1 base and J gave up 8 bases; unmatched junction bases: 6. The germline gives CDR1 LGHNA, CDR2 YSLEER. The CDR3 region has the DNA TGCGCCAGCAGCCAAGGGACAGGGTGGACTGGGGAGCTGTTTTTT. Residues: CASSQGTGWTGELFF.

This chain uses TRBV19 with TRBJ1-5; TRBD1 might be the D (5 bases). Trimming stripped 4 bases from V and 5 bases from J, with 12 bases between. The length of the CDR3 is 14 residues. Germline V gives CDR1 LNHDA, CDR2 SQIVND (reference sequence). CDR3 coding DNA: TGTGCCAGTAGTAAACGGGGGGAAGATCAGCCCCAGCATTTT. This sequence encodes CASSKRGEDQPQHF.

This rearrangement joins TRBV4-3 to TRBJ2-5; D ambiguous. The CDR3 spans 14 residues. V lost 0 bases, J lost 2 bases, and 7 bases lay in between. Germline values: CDR1 LGHNA, CDR2 YSLEER. CDR3 loop: CASSQDLSQETQYF. Written as DNA, the CDR3 is TGCGCCAGCAGCCAAGATCTTAGTCAAGAGACCCAGTACTTC.

This chain links TRBV19 with TRBJ1-5, with no clear D. The CDR3 spans 15 residues. The V end lost 1 base, the J end lost 3 bases, and 10 bases lay between the germline ends. Looked up from germline, CDR1 is LNHDA and CDR2 is SQIVND (reference sequence). The CDR3 nucleotides are TGTGCCAGTAGTATAGGGGCAGCCCACAATCAGCCCCAGCATTTT. Translated, it gives CASSIGAAHNQPQHF.

This chain joins TRBV15 and TRBJ2-1; D gene uncertain. In germline, CDR1 is LNHNV, CDR2 YYDKDF (reference sequence). CDR3 size: 12 residues. Between the trimmed V and J ends, which lost 4 bases and 7 bases, there was a span of 8 bases. The CDR3 is CATSTMINEQFF. CDR3 bases: TGTGCCACCAGCACTATGATTAATGAGCAGTTCTTC.

The chain combines TRBV27 with TRBJ2-2; a weak D match, TRBD1 (5 bases). V lost 1 base and J lost 2, with 11 bases in between. The CDR3 length is 16 residues. Germline V lookup: CDR1 MNHEY, CDR2 SMNVEV (reference sequence). The CDR3 protein is CASSLLGARNTGELFF. CDR3 DNA: TGTGCCAGCAGTTTATTAGGGGCTAGAAACACCGGGGAGCTGTTTTTT.

The V gene is TRBV7-8, the J gene TRBJ2-3; D is unresolved. This CDR3 has 14 residues. Trimming removed 2 bases from V and 2 bases from J, with 8 bases in between. CDR1 and CDR2 from the germline V gene are SGHVS and FQNEAQ. The CDR3 here is CASSLIGNTDTQYF. The CDR3 region has the DNA TGTGCCAGCAGCTTAATTGGCAACACAGATACGCAGTATTTT.

This chain joins TRBV6-5 and TRBJ1-2; the D gene is possibly TRBD1 (6 bases). With 5 bases removed from V and 5 bases from J, the gap between germline ends came to 18 bases. This CDR3 spans 15 amino acids. CDR1 is MNHEY, CDR2 SVGAGI, per germline. CDR3 DNA: TGTGCCAGCAGTAAAGGACAGAGTATACTTTATGGCTACACCTTC. Protein product: CASSKGQSILYGYTF.